The clone carrying this T cell receptor (beta chain) was seen a handful of times. Its specificity is not known. Trimming took 10 bases from V and 8 from J, leaving 14 bases between them. The CDR3 covers 11 residues. Germline V gene sequence: CDR1 MDHEN, CDR2 SYDVKM. This entry comes from a study of T cell responses to AZD1222 COVID-19 vaccine. General observations from the study: In a largely white British group with more females than males, clonal diversity was possibly underestimated. At baseline, seropositivity was found in only six or seven AZD1222 recipients. Researchers took repertoire samples only after the peak T cell response had come. Vaccine-associated CD4 TCRs ranged over spike, dominating at 160-218 and 743-854.

Using immunoSEQ multiplex PCR, the repertoire was profiled, and TCRdb retains in-frame clones only, with some absent. The sample contains about 75,000 clones, around 86% of which appear only once. This chain uses TRBV28 with TRBJ1-2, with D tentatively TRBD1 (5 bases). The sample consisted of peripheral blood, taken 28 days after the second AZD1222 dose. This sequence originates from an adult who received the AZD1222 COVID-19 vaccine. The CDR3 here is CATLRQLGYTF. CDR3 nucleotides: TGTGCCACCCTAAGACAGCTCGGCTACACCTTC.